The next 17 T cell receptor beta chains were all read from a single sample in a study of T cells in Graves' hyperthyroidism and ophthalmopathy (dated by TCRdb to about 2019). The library was obtained by multiplex PCR. The data were produced on an Illumina HiSeq 2000. Amplification of TCR beta CDR3 regions was carried out from RNA transcripts. The first round of RT-PCR for the TCR CDR3 was performed with the HTBI primer set and the Qiagen OneStep RT-PCR kit. The public reads were run again by TCRdb, first through fastp at Q25 and then through MiXCR, and only productive beta chains were kept. CDR3 protein sequences are deduplicated, and each keeps its most common genes and DNA. The sample table shows under 700,000 distinct CDR3 sequences, and approximately 44% are seen once. The ten largest clones add up to 6.5% to 9% of the sample. Sequenced sample: peripheral blood or thyroid tissue (not recorded which). The receptors originated from a woman between 18 and 29 years old with Graves' hyperthyroidism. Donor details come from another sample of the same person, matched by shared clones.

In regard to this clonotype: This sequence may be a read error, since a much larger clone differs from it by one base. This sequence joins TRBV2 and TRBJ1-5; unclear D gene. The CDR3 length is 14 residues. Germline V gives CDR1 SNHLY, CDR2 FYNNEI. The CDR3: CANSETSSNQPQHF. The CDR3 nucleotides read TGTGCCAACAGTGAAACGAGTAGCAATCAGCCCCAGCATTTT.

Notes on this clonotype: The junction departs from germline at one end; a sequencing error may be responsible. The chain combines TRBV7-6 with TRBJ1-5; D not resolved. The CDR3 runs to 13 residues. Germline CDR1 reads SGHVS; CDR2 reads FNYEAQ. CDR3 residues: CASSSSFNHPQHF. In DNA, the CDR3 is TGCGCCAGCAGCTCCTCGTTCAATCATCCCCAGCATTTT.

The rearrangement joins TRBV19 to TRBJ2-2, with TRBD1 identical over 7 bases. The CDR3 totals 15 residues. Germline-derived CDR1 and CDR2 are LNHDA and SQIVND (reference sequence). Losses at the gene ends were 3 bases for V and 1 base for J; bases not matched to a gene: 2. The CDR3 nucleotides are TGTGCCAGTAGTATGGGGACAGTGAACACCGGGGAGCTGTTTTTT. Its protein is CASSMGTVNTGELFF. Drawing the rest from reference TRBV19 and TRBJ2-2, the complete variable domain is DGGITQSPKYLFRKEGQNVTLSCEQNLNHDAMYWYRQDPGQGLRLIYYSQIVNDFQKGDIAEGYSVSREKKESFPLTVTSAQKNPTAFYLCASSMGTVNTGELFFGEGSRLTVL.

This clonotype was seen a few times. The gene calls are TRBV7-6 and TRBJ2-7; 7 bases line up with TRBD2. The CDR3 contains 15 residues. The V gene end was trimmed by 2 bases and the J gene end by 3 bases; junction bases not matched to a gene: 7. The germline CDR1 and CDR2 sequences are SGHVS and FNYEAQ. The CDR3 sequence: CASSLSLAELYEQYF. The DNA of the CDR3 is TGTGCCAGCAGCTTATCGCTAGCGGAGCTCTACGAGCAGTACTTC.

This clonotype was detected ten times or more. The rearrangement uses TRBV2 and TRBJ1-1; D is possibly TRBD1 (6 bases). Germline CDR1 and CDR2: SNHLY and FYNNEI. Trimming removed 6 bases from V and 4 bases from J, with 12 bases in between. The CDR3 contains 13 residues. The CDR3 protein is CASRRQEPTEAFF. CDR3 coding DNA: TGTGCCAGCAGGCGACAGGAGCCCACTGAAGCTTTCTTT.

V usage is TRBV2 and J usage is TRBJ1-4, with TRBD1 matching over 7 bases. Germline assignment: CDR1 SNHLY and CDR2 FYNNEI. The V and J ends lost 1 base and 10 bases, in that order; junction bases with no gene match: 9. CDR3 size: 15 residues. The CDR3 DNA is TGTGCCAGCAGTGAAGTGGGGCGACAGGGCGGAAAACTGTTTTTT. Translation: CASSEVGRQGGKLFF.

The V and J genes are TRBV7-9 and TRBJ1-3; D is perhaps TRBD1 (6 bases). Trimming removed 5 bases at V and 2 bases at J, with 13 bases between. Germline CDR1 is SEHNR and CDR2 is FQNEAQ (reference sequence). This CDR3 has 15 amino acids. The CDR3 DNA follows: TGTGCCAGCAGCGGACCAGGGGCTCCTGGAAACACCATATATTTT. It is translated as CASSGPGAPGNTIYF.

The CDR3 spells CASSGTGTHYGYTF. The CDR3 nucleotides are TGTGCCAGCAGTGGTACCGGGACCCACTATGGCTACACCTTC. The chain carries TRBV2 and TRBJ1-2; D may be TRBD1 (5 bases). Germline V gives CDR1 SNHLY, CDR2 FYNNEI. V was clipped by 4 bases and J by 3 bases, with 12 bases between them. This CDR3 spans 14 amino acids.

This clonotype has a single count. The chain employs TRBV21-1 and TRBJ1-1; the DNA was not used to check the table's D call, TRBD1. TRBV21-1 is listed as a pseudogene. This CDR3 has 13 amino acids. The CDR3 nucleotides read TGTGCCAGCACCAAAGGGGGGCTTACTGAAGCTTTCTTT. It specifies CASTKGGLTEAFF.

The gene calls are TRBV7-3 and TRBJ2-7, with TRBD2 matching over 15 bases. Germline V CDR1 and CDR2: SGHTA, FQGTGA. V trimming: 9 bases; J trimming: 3 bases; junction bases outside the gene matches: 9. The CDR3 is made up of 16 amino acids. The CDR3 is CASSSPGLAGGYEQYF. DNA of the CDR3: TGTGCCAGTAGTAGCCCGGGACTAGCGGGAGGCTACGAGCAGTACTTC.

The chain combines TRBV7-1 with TRBJ1-2, with TRBD1 identical over 10 bases. TRBV7-1 is classed as an ORF, of uncertain function. V lost 3 bases to trimming and J lost 5 bases; unmatched junction nucleotides: 6. The CDR3 covers 15 residues. CDR3 coding DNA: TGTGCCAGCAGCTCCCCGGGACAGGGGACTTATGGCTACACCTTC. Translation: CASSSPGQGTYGYTF.

This sequence joins TRBV29-1 and TRBJ2-5; unclear D gene. The DNA end is more similar to TRBJ2-1, so the J call may be wrong. This CDR3 has 13 residues. Germline CDR1 reads SQVTM; CDR2 reads ANQGSEA. As DNA, the CDR3 is TGCAGCGTTGAGTTCGATAGCTACAATGAGCAGTTCTTC. Its protein product is CSVEFDSYNEQFF.

This clonotype was counted at least ten times. The chain is built from TRBV9 and TRBJ1-1; D possibly corresponds to TRBD1 (5 bases). The ends were cut back, 0 bases at V and 4 bases at J, with 7 bases in the middle. The CDR3 extends over 13 amino acids. The germline CDR1 and CDR2 sequences are SGDLS and YYNGEE. The CDR3 protein is CASSVEGFTEAFF. The CDR3 DNA sequence: TGTGCCAGCAGCGTAGAGGGGTTCACTGAAGCTTTCTTT.

This chain links TRBV7-8 with TRBJ1-1, with TRBD1 matching 10 bases. The CDR3 length is 12 residues. CDR1 SGHVS and CDR2 FQNEAQ come from the germline V gene. This CDR3 is CARQGASTEAFF. CDR3 nucleotides: TGTGCTAGACAGGGGGCGAGCACTGAAGCTTTCTTT.

In this sample, this clonotype turned up a few times. The J gene is TRBJ1-2, the V gene TRBV4-2; a weak D match, TRBD1 (5 bases). CDR3 length: 15 residues. CDR1 and CDR2 from the germline V gene are LGHNA and YNFKEQ. V shed 0 bases and J shed 8 bases, with 16 bases lying between them. CDR3 sequence reads: CASSQELKQGQGYTF. CDR3 in DNA: TGTGCCAGCAGCCAAGAGTTGAAGCAGGGTCAAGGCTACACCTTC.

The chain carries TRBV24-1 and TRBJ1-5, with no clear D. The CDR3 consists of 15 residues. Trimming shortened V by 4 bases and J by 7 bases, and 16 bases separated the two germline ends. Germline V CDR1 and CDR2: KGHDR, SFDVKD. The CDR3 DNA follows: TGTGCCACCAGTGAGTCCGAGAACAGTTGGCAGCCCCAGCATTTT. Encoded protein: CATSESENSWQPQHF.

This clonotype showed up just a few times. The rearrangement joins TRBV7-9 to TRBJ1-2; D gene unclear. In germline, CDR1 is SEHNR, CDR2 FQNEAQ (reference sequence). This CDR3 region has 11 residues. V was clipped by 5 bases and J by 4 bases, with 5 bases between them. CDR3 coding DNA: TGTGCCAGCAGCGTAAGCTATGGCTACACCTTC. It encodes CASSVSYGYTF.